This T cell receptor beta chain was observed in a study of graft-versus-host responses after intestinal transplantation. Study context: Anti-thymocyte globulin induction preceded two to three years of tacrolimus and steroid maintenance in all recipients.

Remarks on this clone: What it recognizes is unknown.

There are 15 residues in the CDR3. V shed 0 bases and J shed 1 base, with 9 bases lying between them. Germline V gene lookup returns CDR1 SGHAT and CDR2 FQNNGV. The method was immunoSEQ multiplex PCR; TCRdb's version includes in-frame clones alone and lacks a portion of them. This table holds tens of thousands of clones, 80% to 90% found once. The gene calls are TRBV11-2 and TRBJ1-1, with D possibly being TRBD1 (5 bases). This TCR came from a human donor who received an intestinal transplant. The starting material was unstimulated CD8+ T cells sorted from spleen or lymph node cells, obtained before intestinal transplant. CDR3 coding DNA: TGTGCCAGCAGCTTAGACAGGGAGGGGAACACTGAAGCTTTCTTT. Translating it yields CASSLDREGNTEAFF. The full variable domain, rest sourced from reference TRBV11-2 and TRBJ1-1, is EAGVAQSPRYKIIEKRQSVAFWCNPISGHATLYWYQQILGQGPKLLIQFQNNGVVDDSQLPKDRFSAERLKGVDSTLKIQPAKLEDSAVYLCASSLDREGNTEAFFGQGTRLTVV.